This is a list of T cell receptor beta chains from one sample in a study of blood T cell repertoires in COVID-19. The protocol was immunoSEQ multiplex PCR, while the TCRdb copy is restricted to in-frame clones and leaves out a portion. The sample consists of a few hundred thousand clones, around 90% of them appearing once. What was sequenced was peripheral blood. The receptors were sampled from a human donor in a cohort sampled during active COVID-19. The CDR3 runs from the conserved cysteine through the conserved F or W. A D gene is named only where the DNA matches it firmly. A row's size may be missing; if present it is once, few, many or a size class.

CASSPPDSAPTYEQYF TGTGCCAGCTCACCCCCTGACAGTGCCCCCACCTACGAGCAGTACTTC NA TRBV18 NA TRBJ2-7
CASSLVTGNDEQYF TGTGCCAGCAGCTTAGTTACAGGGAACGACGAGCAGTACTTC NA TRBV7-2 NA TRBJ2-7
CATSDSSGSPLHF TGTGCCACCAGTGATTCCAGCGGTTCACCCCTCCACTTT NA TRBV24-1 NA TRBJ1-6
CASSARQGSEQYF TGTGCCAGCAGCGCAAGACAGGGGAGCGAGCAGTACTTC NA TRBV7-2 TRBD1 TRBJ2-7
CASSYWVSRDHQETQYF TGTGCCAGCAGTTACTGGGTTTCGCGGGACCACCAAGAGACCCAGTACTTC NA TRBV6-2/TRBV6-3 NA TRBJ2-5
CASVTASGTDTQYF TGTGCCAGCGTGACGGCTAGCGGCACAGATACGCAGTATTTT NA TRBV7-8 NA TRBJ2-3
CASSADRVAEKLFF TGTGCCAGCTCGGCCGACAGGGTTGCGGAAAAACTGTTTTTT once TRBV18 TRBD1 TRBJ1-4
CASSSPTRPNEQFF TGTGCCAGCAGCTCTCCAACTAGACCCAATGAGCAGTTCTTC NA TRBV7-6 NA TRBJ2-1
CASSSLAGNQETQYF TGTGCCAGCAGTTCACTAGCGGGAAACCAAGAGACCCAGTACTTC NA TRBV6-2/TRBV6-3 TRBD2 TRBJ2-5
CASSLAWRAQYEQYF TGTGCCAGCAGCTTAGCGTGGAGGGCCCAATACGAGCAGTACTTC NA TRBV7-2 NA TRBJ2-7
CASTESSGNTIYF TGTGCCAGTACCGAGAGCTCTGGAAACACCATATATTTT NA TRBV19 NA TRBJ1-3
CATLPGSSYEQYF TGTGCCACATTGCCCGGGAGCTCCTACGAGCAGTACTTC NA TRBV28 NA TRBJ2-7
CASSRGLSPGTQYF TGCGCCAGCAGCCGGGGACTAAGCCCAGGGACCCAGTACTTC once TRBV4-1 TRBD2 TRBJ2-5
CASSVDGGSHNEQYF TGTGCCAGCAGCGTAGATGGCGGGAGTCACAACGAGCAGTACTTC NA TRBV9 TRBD2 TRBJ2-7
CSASGASGGAETQYF TGCAGTGCTAGTGGGGCTAGCGGGGGGGCTGAGACCCAGTACTTC NA TRBV20-1 TRBD2 TRBJ2-5
CASSYLTGTGGNEQFF TGTGCCAGCAGTTACCTCACCGGGACAGGGGGCAATGAGCAGTTCTTC NA TRBV6-5 TRBD1 TRBJ2-1
CASGDKDYGYTF TGTGCCAGCGGGGACAAAGACTATGGCTACACCTTC NA TRBV28 NA TRBJ1-2
CASSRPGTEIDEQYF TGTGCCAGCAGCCGACCCGGGACAGAGATTGACGAGCAGTACTTC NA TRBV7-9 TRBD1 TRBJ2-7
CASSFRFQGLETYEQYF TGTGCCAGCAGCTTTAGGTTCCAAGGACTGGAGACCTACGAGCAGTACTTC NA TRBV7-2 NA TRBJ2-7
CASSQSEGYEQYF TGCGCCAGCAGCCAAAGCGAAGGATACGAGCAGTACTTC NA TRBV4-3 NA TRBJ2-7
CASSLDRAGNTIYF TGCGCCAGCAGCTTAGACAGGGCTGGAAACACCATATATTTT NA TRBV5-1 TRBD1 TRBJ1-3
CASGLRDWYEQYF TGTGCCAGCGGTCTGCGGGACTGGTACGAGCAGTACTTC once TRBV2 NA TRBJ2-7
CASSPQGMNTEAFF TGTGCCAGCTCACCACAGGGGATGAACACTGAAGCTTTCTTT NA TRBV18 NA TRBJ1-1
CASSLAWGDTGELFF TGTGCCAGCAGCTTGGCTTGGGGGGACACCGGGGAGCTGTTTTTT NA TRBV5-5 NA TRBJ2-2
CASSRSGGYTDTQYF TGTGCCAGCAGCAGAAGTGGGGGGTATACAGATACGCAGTATTTT NA TRBV6-4 NA TRBJ2-3
CASSQRVQVEGKLFF TGCGCCAGCAGCCAAAGGGTGCAGGTTGAGGGTAAACTGTTTTTT once TRBV4-3 NA TRBJ1-4
CASSLLSGSGFSSSYNEQFF TGCGCCAGCAGCTTGCTTAGCGGGAGCGGGTTTTCGAGCTCCTACAATGAGCAGTTCTTC NA TRBV5-1 TRBD2 TRBJ2-1
CASSDWESSYNEQFF TGTGCCAGCAGTGATTGGGAGAGCTCCTACAATGAGCAGTTCTTC NA TRBV2 NA TRBJ2-1
CASSQGTRLAREVADTQYF TGTGCCAGCAGCCAAGGGACCCGGCTAGCGCGTGAGGTTGCAGATACGCAGTATTTT NA TRBV4-2 NA TRBJ2-3
CASSLTGVEKLFF TGTGCCAGCAGTCTTACAGGGGTCGAAAAACTGTTTTTT NA TRBV5-6 TRBD1 TRBJ1-4
CATSTGDRVQETQYF TGTGCCACCAGCACCGGGGACAGGGTGCAGGAGACCCAGTACTTC NA TRBV15 TRBD1 TRBJ2-5
CASSLVVGSGQETQYF TGTGCCAGCAGCTTAGTTGTTGGTAGCGGCCAAGAGACCCAGTACTTC NA TRBV7-9 NA TRBJ2-5
CASGQDRVGDTQYF TGTGCTAGTGGGCAGGACAGGGTGGGGGATACGCAGTATTTT NA TRBV12-5 TRBD1 TRBJ2-3
CAISDRGQDTQYF TGTGCCATATCGGACAGGGGGCAAGATACGCAGTATTTT once TRBV10-3 TRBD1 TRBJ2-3
CASSPTSGGVKETQYF TGTGCCAGCAGTCCCACTAGCGGGGGAGTAAAAGAGACCCAGTACTTC NA TRBV6-2/TRBV6-3 TRBD2 TRBJ2-5
CAISPGLLGGYTF TGTGCCATCTCCCCTGGACTCCTTGGGGGCTACACCTTC NA TRBV6-5 NA TRBJ1-2
CASSSGQGSEQYF TGTGCCAGCAGCTCTGGACAGGGTTCCGAGCAGTACTTC NA TRBV7-8 TRBD1 TRBJ2-7
CAISDRIGTEAFF TGTGCCATCAGTGACAGGATAGGTACTGAAGCTTTCTTT NA TRBV10-3 NA TRBJ1-1
CASSLEGKGTEAFF TGTGCCAGCAGCTTAGAGGGTAAGGGGACTGAAGCTTTCTTT few TRBV11-2 NA TRBJ1-1
CASNPRRGNTEAFF TGCGCCAGCAACCCCAGAAGGGGGAACACTGAAGCTTTCTTT NA TRBV10-2 NA TRBJ1-1
CASSPGQANYGYTF TGTGCCAGCAGCCCGGGACAGGCTAACTATGGCTACACCTTC NA TRBV6-5 TRBD1 TRBJ1-2
CASSIVGGGDEQYF TGTGCCAGTAGTATAGTCGGGGGAGGGGACGAGCAGTACTTC NA TRBV19 TRBD2 TRBJ2-7
CASSLEGSTDTQYF TGTGCCAGCAGCTTAGAGGGGAGCACAGATACGCAGTATTTT NA TRBV7-9 NA TRBJ2-3
CASRPGGEGYGYTF TGTGCCAGCAGACCAGGGGGCGAGGGCTATGGCTACACCTTC few TRBV5-4 TRBD1 TRBJ1-2
CASRSSGEDYGYTF TGTGCCAGCAGGAGCTCAGGGGAAGACTATGGCTACACCTTC NA TRBV2 NA TRBJ1-2
CASIVPGGSNQPQHF TGTGCCAGCATAGTACCGGGGGGTAGCAATCAGCCCCAGCATTTT NA TRBV28 NA TRBJ1-5
CASSPGTGIYGTEAFF TGTGCCAGCAGCCCAGGGACAGGAATTTATGGAACTGAAGCTTTCTTT NA TRBV7-9 TRBD1 TRBJ1-1
CATSDRDTQYF TGTGCCACCAGTGACCGAGATACGCAGTATTTT NA TRBV24-1 NA TRBJ2-3
CASSLGGRGTGELFF TGTGCCAGCAGCTTAGGGGGGCGCGGCACCGGGGAGCTGTTTTTT few TRBV7-9 NA TRBJ2-2
CASSTLPGNGYTF TGTGCCAGTAGTACATTACCAGGAAATGGCTACACCTTC NA TRBV19 NA TRBJ1-2
CASSWDRGSRGF TGTGCCAGCAGCTGGGACAGGGGAAGCCGGGGGTTT NA TRBV28 TRBD1 TRBJ2-3
CATSATRQGYTDTQYF TGTGCCACCAGTGCGACCCGACAGGGGTACACAGATACGCAGTATTTT NA TRBV24-1 TRBD1 TRBJ2-3
CASRGQGETYEQYF TGTGCCAGTAGGGGACAGGGAGAAACCTACGAGCAGTACTTC once TRBV19 TRBD1 TRBJ2-7
CASRSGGGGYTF TGTGCCAGCAGGTCAGGGGGCGGTGGCTACACCTTC NA TRBV9 TRBD1 TRBJ1-2
CASSLVFGREHSPLHF TGCGCCAGCAGCTTGGTTTTTGGTCGGGAGCATTCACCCCTCCACTTT NA TRBV5-1 NA TRBJ1-6
CASSQPQRGGGNTIYF TGTGCCAGCAGCCAACCTCAACGGGGAGGAGGAAACACCATATATTTT NA TRBV7-9 NA TRBJ1-3
CASSFVTRGDQPQHF TGTGCCAGCAGCTTTGTGACTCGGGGTGATCAGCCCCAGCATTTT once TRBV7-8 NA TRBJ1-5
CASSQNRGVQQYF TGCGCCAGCAGCCAAAACCGGGGGGTCCAGCAGTATTTT NA TRBV4-3 TRBD2 TRBJ2-3
CASSLGDRANGYTF TGTGCCAGCAGCCTGGGGGACAGGGCCAATGGCTACACCTTC NA TRBV28 TRBD1 TRBJ1-2